One and the same sample provided the 17 T cell receptor beta chains below, sequenced in a study of tumor-infiltrating lymphocytes in primary liver carcinoma. The template, about 510 ng total RNA, yielded TCR beta cDNA made with a constant-region primer. Sequencing libraries for TCR beta derived from three nested multiplex PCR rounds that used slightly modified ARM-PCR. The first two PCR rounds used TRBV1-TRBV30 primers with a Cbeta primer, around 10 cycles each. From the multiplex PCR reads, TCRdb called clonotypes with MiXCR, one entry per CDR3 protein. The sample holds 150,000 to 200,000 distinct CDR3 sequences, about 55% seen once. Researchers drew blood RNA from unsorted whole blood and extracted germline DNA as well. Sequencing was carried out using peripheral blood. The receptors shown here come from a man aged 40-49 years with primary liver carcinoma and hepatitis B virus infection.

The sample holds a few counts of this clonotype. The rearrangement links TRBV12-3 or TRBV12-4 to TRBJ2-2; D may be TRBD1 or TRBD2 (5 bases each). The CDR3 covers 15 residues. V lost 5 bases to trimming and J lost 3 bases, with 13 bases between them. CDR3 protein: CASSTGTAYTGELFF. CDR3 nucleotide sequence: TGTGCCAGCAGTACCGGGACCGCCTACACCGGGGAGCTGTTTTTT.

V gene TRBV7-9 combines with J gene TRBJ2-7; 9 bases align to TRBD2. V was pared by 6 bases and J by 6 bases, with 9 bases of the junction left unmatched. In germline, CDR1 is SEHNR, CDR2 FQNEAQ (reference sequence). This CDR3 spans 14 amino acids. CDR3 DNA: TGTGCCAGCAGTCCACGGACTAGCGCTGTCGAGCAGTACTTC. Translating gives CASSPRTSAVEQYF.

Details on this clonotype: A much larger clone lies one base from this, so it may be a read error. The chain combines TRBV11-2 with TRBJ2-7; D not resolved. Germline CDR1 is SGHAT and CDR2 is FQNNGV. The CDR3 is 13 amino acids. This CDR3 is CPSSLDASYEQYF. The DNA of the CDR3 is TGTCCCAGCAGCTTGGACGCTTCCTACGAGCAGTACTTC. The whole variable domain, remainder taken from reference TRBV11-2 and TRBJ2-7, is EAGVAQSPRYKIIEKRQSVAFWCNPISGHATLYWYQQILGQGPKLLIQFQNNGVVDDSQLPKDRFSAERLKGVDSTLKIQPAKLEDSAVYLCPSSLDASYEQYFGPGTRLTVT.

This clonotype has more than one count but fewer than ten. V usage is TRBV6-1 and J usage is TRBJ2-1, with a weak D call TRBD2 (6 bases). This CDR3 comprises 16 residues. V lost 1 base to trimming and J lost 8 bases, with 18 bases between them. Germline-derived CDR1 and CDR2 are MNHNS and SASEGT. The CDR3 nucleotides are TGTGCCAGCAGTGAAGGATACGGGGGAACAAGCTATGAGCAGTTCTTC. Its translation is CASSEGYGGTSYEQFF.

Details on this clonotype: An end of the junction does not agree with germline; a read error may underlie this. The gene calls are TRBV13 and TRBJ1-1; D possibly corresponds to TRBD1 (5 bases). Germline CDR1 PRHDT, CDR2 FYEKMQ (reference sequence). This CDR3 has 17 residues. The CDR3 coding sequence is TGTGCCAGCAGCTTACTTTGGGGAGGGAATGAGGACACTGAAGCCTTCTTT. It is translated as CASSLLWGGNEDTEAFF. The full variable domain, its missing parts supplied by reference TRBV13 and TRBJ1-1, is AAGVIQSPRHLIKEKRETATLKCYPIPRHDTVYWYQQGPGQDPQFLISFYEKMQSDKGSIPDRFSAQQFSDYHSELNMSSLELGDSALYFCASSLLWGGNEDTEAFFGQGTRLTVV.

The genes are TRBV11-2 and TRBJ2-3; D possibly matches TRBD1 or TRBD2 (6 bases each). The V gene's germline CDR1 is SGHAT and CDR2 FQNNGV. The length of the CDR3 is 16 residues. The ends were cut back, 9 bases at V and 0 bases at J, with 19 bases in the middle. Here the CDR3 DNA reads TGTGCCAGGAGCCTAGAGTACGGGGGCAGCACAGATACGCAGTATTTT. As protein: CARSLEYGGSTDTQYF. The variable domain in full, completed from reference TRBV11-2 and TRBJ2-3, reads EAGVAQSPRYKIIEKRQSVAFWCNPISGHATLYWYQQILGQGPKLLIQFQNNGVVDDSQLPKDRFSAERLKGVDSTLKIQPAKLEDSAVYLCARSLEYGGSTDTQYFGPGTRLTVL.

This clonotype was counted at least ten times. The junction differs from germline at one of its ends, possibly a read error. The V call is TRBV12-5, the J call TRBJ1-1; no reliable D call. Germline CDR1 is LGHNT and CDR2 is FRNRAP. This CDR3 contains 12 residues. For the CDR3, the DNA is TGTGCTAGTGGTTTGGAAGGGTCACCACCTACCTTT. Its translation: CASGLEGSPPTF. Combining the CDR3 with reference TRBV12-5 and TRBJ1-1 gives the whole variable domain DARVTQTPRHKVTEMGQEVTMRCQPILGHNTVFWYRQTMMQGLELLAYFRNRAPLDDSGMPKDRFSAEMPDATLATLKIQPSEPRDSAVYFCASGLEGSPPTFGQGTRLTVV.

Turning to this clonotype: The germline gene is not matched at one end of the junction; a read error may be the cause. The CDR3 sequence: CVSGTTGVTGELFF. The CDR3 DNA sequence: TGTGTCAGCGGAACGACAGGGGTCACCGGGGAGCTGTTTTTT. The chain joins TRBV28 to TRBJ2-2, with 8 nucleotides matching TRBD1. CDR1 is MDHEN, CDR2 SYDVKM, per germline. This CDR3 region has 14 residues.

The CDR3 spells CASSYQGADTQYF. Here the CDR3 DNA reads TGTGCCAGCAGCTATCAGGGGGCAGATACGCAGTATTTT. J is TRBJ2-3 and V is TRBV5-5; the match to TRBD1 covers 7 bases. The length of the CDR3 is 13 residues. CDR1 and CDR2 from the germline V gene are SGHKS and YYEKEE (reference sequence). The trim removed 3 bases at V and 4 bases at J, leaving 2 bases unmatched.

The chain combines TRBV4-1 with TRBJ2-7, with a weak D call TRBD1 (8 bases). CDR3 length: 15 amino acids. V lost 0 bases and J 6 bases, leaving 15 bases between the germline ends. CDR1 and CDR2 (germline): MGHRA, YSYEKL. The CDR3 reads CASSQDMHRGGEQYF. DNA for the CDR3: TGCGCCAGCAGCCAAGATATGCACAGGGGGGGCGAGCAGTACTTC.

This clonotype was picked up a small number of times. In DNA, the CDR3 is TGTGCCAGCAGCTTCTTTCGGGACGCGGATAGGGAGACCCAGTACTTC. It specifies CASSFFRDADRETQYF. The chain uses TRBV5-6 and TRBJ2-5; D might be TRBD1 or TRBD2, each matching 5 bases. Germline V gives CDR1 SGHDT, CDR2 YYEEEE. The CDR3 contains 16 residues. V was shortened by 2 bases and J by 5 bases, with 19 bases between the two germline ends.

Points on this clonotype: A much larger clonotype is one base distant, so this may be a read error. The V gene is TRBV11-2, the J gene TRBJ2-4; D is unresolved. Trimming left V 0 bases short and J 6 bases short, with 9 bases between. The CDR3 sequence is 14 residues long. Germline loops: CDR1 SGHAT, CDR2 FQNNGV. CDR3 region: CASSLEYTANIQYF. The CDR3 region has the DNA TGTGCCAGCAGCTTAGAGTACACTGCAAACATTCAGTACTTC.

A word on this clonotype: At one boundary the junction diverges from the germline segment, which might be a read error. The V call is TRBV11-2, the J call TRBJ2-5; either TRBD1 or TRBD2 may fit D (5 bases each). Germline CDR1 reads SGHAT; CDR2 reads FQNNGV. The CDR3 contains 13 residues. Here the CDR3 reads CANSLEAPGAQHF. Written as DNA, the CDR3 is TGTGCCAACAGCTTAGAGGCCCCCGGGGCCCAGCACTTC. The full variable domain, its missing parts supplied by reference TRBV11-2 and TRBJ2-5, is EAGVAQSPRYKIIEKRQSVAFWCNPISGHATLYWYQQILGQGPKLLIQFQNNGVVDDSQLPKDRFSAERLKGVDSTLKIQPAKLEDSAVYLCANSLEAPGAQHFGPGTRLLVL.

This CDR3 is CASSYSPGGGQPQHF. As DNA, the CDR3 is TGTGCCAGCAGTTACTCGCCAGGGGGTGGCCAGCCCCAGCATTTT. The rearrangement joins TRBV6-5 to TRBJ1-5, with TRBD1 matching 7 bases. This CDR3 is 15 amino acids long. The V segment lost 0 bases and the J segment 7 bases; nucleotides outside the gene matches: 6. Germline values: CDR1 MNHEY, CDR2 SVGAGI.

Turning to this clonotype: A read error may be the cause here, since a much bigger clone is one base away. CDR3 loop: CSVVVAGGTIGDTQYF. The CDR3, as DNA: TGCAGCGTTGTAGTAGCGGGAGGTACCATAGGGGATACGCAGTATTTT. The gene calls are TRBV29-1 and TRBJ2-3, with 10 bases lining up with TRBD2. The CDR3 extends over 16 amino acids. Germline trimming cut 4 bases from V and 6 bases from J; bases unmatched to any gene: 13. Germline V gene data show CDR1 as SQVTM and CDR2 as ANQGSEA.

As to this clonotype: Germline is not matched at one junction end, which may reflect a read error. The chain employs TRBV6-2 or TRBV6-3 and TRBJ2-7; D perhaps matches TRBD2 (5 bases). Germline CDR1 and CDR2: MNHEY and SVGEGT. The length of the CDR3 is 13 residues. CDR3 DNA: TGTGCCACCAGTTACTCGGGAACCAACGAGCAGTACTTC. This encodes CATSYSGTNEQYF.

The genes are TRBV13 and TRBJ1-3; a possible D gene is TRBD1 (5 bases). The CDR3 has 16 residues. Deletions cut 7 bases from V and 0 bases from J, with 16 bases between. Germline CDR1 is PRHDT and CDR2 is FYEKMQ (reference sequence). Here the CDR3 DNA reads TGTGCCAGCACCCCCGGGACGTGGGACTCTGGAAACACCATATATTTT. Its translation: CASTPGTWDSGNTIYF. The full variable domain, rest sourced from reference TRBV13 and TRBJ1-3, is AAGVIQSPRHLIKEKRETATLKCYPIPRHDTVYWYQQGPGQDPQFLISFYEKMQSDKGSIPDRFSAQQFSDYHSELNMSSLELGDSALYFCASTPGTWDSGNTIYFGEGSWLTVV.